This T cell receptor (beta chain) comes out of a study of cytomegalovirus exposure and HLA in healthy donors. Trimming took 0 bases from V and 2 from J, leaving 9 bases between them. CDR3 size: 15 residues. Germline lookup yields CDR1 SGHTA and CDR2 FQGTGA. Repertoires were generated with immunoSEQ multiplex PCR, while TCRdb's copy carries only in-frame clones and drops some. The table lists 150,000 to 200,000 clones, around nine tenths of them singletons. As regards this clone: The target antigen is unknown.

Study-level points and caveats: Some TCR beta chains (around 160 of them) were listed as cytomegalovirus-associated.

The chain couples TRBV7-3 to TRBJ2-3; the D gene is possibly TRBD1 (6 bases). The sequence was collected from a young woman in good health and CMV-seronegative. The sample consisted of PBMCs. The CDR3 region is CASSLTGGFTDTQYF. The CDR3 DNA reads as TGTGCCAGCAGCTTAACAGGGGGTTTCACAGATACGCAGTATTTT.